This T cell receptor (beta chain) was profiled in a study of cytomegalovirus exposure and HLA in healthy donors. Overall study results and limits: Upon later analysis, TCR association rates were observed to vary by HLA locus, being highest for DRB1 and lowest for HLA-C. Previously analyzed data showed that most TCR beta V segments were productive at a frequency of about 87% or about 30%.

The PCR contained 60 Vbeta and 13 Jbeta primers. The method was immunoSEQ multiplex PCR; TCRdb's version includes in-frame clones alone and lacks a portion of them. The sample lists about 180,000 clones; around 76% were seen once. For this clone: The antigen is not known.

The CDR3 runs to 17 residues. Germline CDR1 and CDR2: SGHRS and YFSETQ. V gave up 2 bases and J gave up 7 bases; unmatched junction bases: 7. The material sequenced was PBMCs. The chain recombines TRBV5-1 with TRBJ2-1; 15 bases agree with TRBD2. The source is a woman in her twenties or thirties in good health and CMV-seropositive. CDR3 loop: CASSFGGTSGGRNEQFF. CDR3 DNA: TGCGCCAGCAGCTTTGGGGGGACTAGCGGGGGGAGAAATGAGCAGTTCTTC.